This T cell receptor beta chain was captured in a study of identical twins. In TCRdb, the 5' RACE reads were re-called with MiXCR into one record per CDR3 protein. This repertoire shows 250,000 to 350,000 distinct CDR3 sequences, 9.5% found once; its top ten account for approximately 6.5%. Comments on this clonotype: Its antigen is unidentified.

V was cut by 1 base and J by 4 bases, with 14 bases left in between. The CDR3 is 15 amino acids. Per germline, CDR1 MNHNS and CDR2 SASEGT. Broader study findings: Insertions were reduced in abundant cord blood beta clonotypes but not in memory repertoires. Part of the zero-insertion signal could reflect confounding by invariant MAIT and iNKT cells.

These data were also reused for a study on yellow fever vaccine responses in identical twins.

Sequencing was performed on CD8+ T cells sorted from blood. This receptor was obtained from a woman younger than 35 in good health. This rearrangement joins TRBV6-1 to TRBJ2-7; a weak D match, TRBD1 (5 bases). The CDR3 bases are TGTGCCAGCAGTGAAGAGATTTTGACAGCATACGAGCAGTACTTC. Encoded protein: CASSEEILTAYEQYF.